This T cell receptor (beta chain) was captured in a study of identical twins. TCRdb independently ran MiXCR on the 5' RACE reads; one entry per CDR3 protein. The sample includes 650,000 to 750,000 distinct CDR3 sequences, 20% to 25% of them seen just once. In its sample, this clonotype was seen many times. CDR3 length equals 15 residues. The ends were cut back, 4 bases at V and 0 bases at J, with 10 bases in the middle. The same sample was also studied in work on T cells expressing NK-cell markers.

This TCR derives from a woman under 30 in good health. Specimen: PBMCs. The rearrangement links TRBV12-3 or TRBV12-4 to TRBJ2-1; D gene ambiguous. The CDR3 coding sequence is TGTGCCAGCAGTTCGTTCGATAGCTCCTACAATGAGCAGTTCTTC. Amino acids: CASSSFDSSYNEQFF.